This T cell receptor (beta chain) was recorded in a study of shared clonotypes between healthy human individuals. Study-wide results and caveats: It was expected that sequencing depth would affect clonotype sharing among donors.

The V gene end was trimmed by 7 bases and the J gene end by 4 bases; junction bases not matched to a gene: 4. Looked up from germline, CDR1 is SGHRS and CDR2 is YFSETQ. The CDR3 runs to 13 residues. Original analysis: ImmunoSEQ junction-only sequences lacked quality scores, so their filtering differed. Clones were sequenced by immunoSEQ multiplex PCR, and TCRdb holds only the in-frame ones, with some missing. For V, J and clone size, that table is used; D and trimming come from the DNA. The data show roughly 1,500,000 clones, approximately 98% seen once. In the case of this clone: Its antigen remains unknown.

The sequenced sample consisted of naive CD4+ T cells sorted from blood. Subset denoted: CD45RA+ positively selected. The chain employs TRBV5-1 and TRBJ2-5, with TRBD1 matching 10 bases. This clonotype was obtained from a man aged 25-40 years in good health. The CDR3 DNA follows: TGCGCCAGCTTAGGACAGGGGGGAGAGACCCAGTACTTC. Translated, it gives CASLGQGGETQYF.